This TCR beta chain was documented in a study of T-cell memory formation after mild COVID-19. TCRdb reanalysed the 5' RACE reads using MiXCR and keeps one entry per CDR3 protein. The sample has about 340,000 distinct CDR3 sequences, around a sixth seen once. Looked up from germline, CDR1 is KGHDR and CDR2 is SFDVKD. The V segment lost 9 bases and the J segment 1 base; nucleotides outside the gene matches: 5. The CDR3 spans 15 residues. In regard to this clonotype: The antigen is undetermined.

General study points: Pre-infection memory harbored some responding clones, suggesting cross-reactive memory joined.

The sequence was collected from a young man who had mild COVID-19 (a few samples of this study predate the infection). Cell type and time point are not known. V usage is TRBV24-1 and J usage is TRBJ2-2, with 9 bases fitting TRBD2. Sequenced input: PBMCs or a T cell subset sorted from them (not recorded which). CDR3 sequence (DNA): TGTGCCACCGGGAGGACTAGCGAGAACACCGGGGAGCTGTTTTTT. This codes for CATGRTSENTGELFF.